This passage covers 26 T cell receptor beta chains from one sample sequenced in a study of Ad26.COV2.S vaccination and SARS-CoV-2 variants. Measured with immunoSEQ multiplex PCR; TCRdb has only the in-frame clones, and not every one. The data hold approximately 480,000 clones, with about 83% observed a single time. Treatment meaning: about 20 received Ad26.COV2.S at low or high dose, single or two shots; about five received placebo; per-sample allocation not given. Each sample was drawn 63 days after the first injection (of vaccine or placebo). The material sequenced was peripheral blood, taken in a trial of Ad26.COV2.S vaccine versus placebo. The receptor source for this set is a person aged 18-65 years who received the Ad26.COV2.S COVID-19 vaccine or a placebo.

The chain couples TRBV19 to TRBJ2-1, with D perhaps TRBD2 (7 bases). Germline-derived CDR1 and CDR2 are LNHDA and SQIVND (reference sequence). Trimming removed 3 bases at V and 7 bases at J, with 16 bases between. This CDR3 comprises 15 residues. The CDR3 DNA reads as TGTGCCAGTAGTATGGGGGGGCTCACCCGTAATGAGCAGTTCTTC. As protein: CASSMGGLTRNEQFF.

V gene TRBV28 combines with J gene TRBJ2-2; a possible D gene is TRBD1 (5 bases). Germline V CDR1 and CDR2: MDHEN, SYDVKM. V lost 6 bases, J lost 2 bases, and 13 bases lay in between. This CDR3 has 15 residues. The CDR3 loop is CASSRRAVNTGELFF. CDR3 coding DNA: TGTGCCAGCAGCCGCAGGGCCGTTAACACCGGGGAGCTGTTTTTT.

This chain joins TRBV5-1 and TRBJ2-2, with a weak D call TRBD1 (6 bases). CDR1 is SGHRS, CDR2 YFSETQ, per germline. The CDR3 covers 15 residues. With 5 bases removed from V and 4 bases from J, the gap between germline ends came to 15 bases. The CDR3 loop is CASRGQTRVTGELFF. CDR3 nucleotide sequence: TGCGCCAGCAGGGGACAAACCCGGGTCACCGGGGAGCTGTTTTTT. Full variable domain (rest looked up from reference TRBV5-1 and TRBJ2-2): KAGVTQTPRYLIKTRGQQVTLSCSPISGHRSVSWYQQTPGQGLQFLFEYFSETQRNKGNFPGRFSGRQFSNSRSEMNVSTLELGDSALYLCASRGQTRVTGELFFGEGSRLTVL.

CDR3 loop: CASSLISGYEQYF. Here the CDR3 DNA reads TGTGCCAGCAGCTTGATTTCCGGCTACGAGCAGTACTTC. The V call is TRBV5-6, the J call TRBJ2-7; no clear D. The CDR3 contains 13 residues. V was shortened by 1 base and J by 3 bases, with 8 bases between the two germline ends. Germline CDR1 is SGHDT and CDR2 is YYEEEE.

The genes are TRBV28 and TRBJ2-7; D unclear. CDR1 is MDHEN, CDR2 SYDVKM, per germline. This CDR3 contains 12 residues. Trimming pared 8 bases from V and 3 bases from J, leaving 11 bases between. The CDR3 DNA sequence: TGTGCCAGCGCAAACTCCTACTACGAGCAGTACTTC. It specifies CASANSYYEQYF. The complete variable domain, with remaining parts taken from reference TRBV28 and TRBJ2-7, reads DVKVTQSSRYLVKRTGEKVFLECVQDMDHENMFWYRQDPGLGLRLIYFSYDVKMKEKGDIPEGYSVSREKKERFSLILESASTNQTSMYLCASANSYYEQYFGPGTRLTVT.

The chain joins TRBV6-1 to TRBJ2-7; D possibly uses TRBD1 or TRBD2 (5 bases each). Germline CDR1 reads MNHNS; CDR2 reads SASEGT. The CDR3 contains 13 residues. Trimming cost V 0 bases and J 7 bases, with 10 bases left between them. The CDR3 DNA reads TGTGCCAGCAGTGAAGCTATGAGGGGAGAGCAGTACTTC. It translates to CASSEAMRGEQYF.

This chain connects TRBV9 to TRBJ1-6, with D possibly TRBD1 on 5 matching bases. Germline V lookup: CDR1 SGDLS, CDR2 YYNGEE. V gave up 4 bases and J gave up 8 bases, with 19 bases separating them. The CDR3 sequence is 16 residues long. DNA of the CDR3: TGTGCCAGCAGCCCAAGGGGCCTCCCGGCGGATTCACCCCTCCACTTT. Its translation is CASSPRGLPADSPLHF.

CDR3 nucleotides: TGCGCCAGCAGCCACAGGAGACTAGGGGGAAACACCATATATTTT. This translates into CASSHRRLGGNTIYF. The J gene is TRBJ1-3, the V gene TRBV4-3; no clear D gene. V dropped 3 bases and J dropped 4 bases, with 13 bases sitting between them. This CDR3 has 15 amino acids. Germline CDR1 LGHNA, CDR2 YSLEER.

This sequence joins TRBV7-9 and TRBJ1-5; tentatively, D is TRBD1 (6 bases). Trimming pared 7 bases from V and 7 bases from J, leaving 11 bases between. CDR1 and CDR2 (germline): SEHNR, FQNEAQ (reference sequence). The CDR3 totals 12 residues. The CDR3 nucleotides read TGTGCCAGCACCGGGGGCGGGCAGCCCCAGCATTTT. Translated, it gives CASTGGGQPQHF.

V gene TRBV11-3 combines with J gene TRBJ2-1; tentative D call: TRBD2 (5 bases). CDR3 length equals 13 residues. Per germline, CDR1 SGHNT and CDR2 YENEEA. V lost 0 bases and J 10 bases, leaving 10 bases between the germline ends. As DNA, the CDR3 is TGTGCCAGCAGCTTAGAGACGGGATGGGAGCAGTTCTTC. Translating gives CASSLETGWEQFF. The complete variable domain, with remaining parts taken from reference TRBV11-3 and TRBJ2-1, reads EAGVVQSPRYKIIEKKQPVAFWCNPISGHNTLYWYLQNLGQGPELLIRYENEEAVDDSQLPKDRFSAERLKGVDSTLKIQPAELGDSAVYLCASSLETGWEQFFGPGTRLTVL.

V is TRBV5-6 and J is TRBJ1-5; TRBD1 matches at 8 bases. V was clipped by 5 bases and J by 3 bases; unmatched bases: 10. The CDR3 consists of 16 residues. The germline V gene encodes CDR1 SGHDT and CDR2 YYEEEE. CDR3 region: CASRHPTGDVNQPQHF. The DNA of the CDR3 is TGTGCCAGCAGGCATCCGACAGGGGACGTCAATCAGCCCCAGCATTTT.

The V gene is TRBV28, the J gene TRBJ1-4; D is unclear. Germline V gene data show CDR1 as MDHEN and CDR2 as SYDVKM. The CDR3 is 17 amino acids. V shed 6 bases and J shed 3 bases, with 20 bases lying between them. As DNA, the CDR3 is TGTGCCAGCAGGTTCCGGGCTACCCAACTGGCTAATGAAAAACTGTTTTTT. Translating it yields CASRFRATQLANEKLFF.

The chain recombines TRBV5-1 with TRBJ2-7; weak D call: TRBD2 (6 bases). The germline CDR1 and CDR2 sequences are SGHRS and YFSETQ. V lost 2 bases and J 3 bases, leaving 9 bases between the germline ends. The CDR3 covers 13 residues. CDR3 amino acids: CASSFGGLYEQYF. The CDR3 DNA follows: TGCGCCAGCAGCTTTGGGGGACTCTACGAGCAGTACTTC.

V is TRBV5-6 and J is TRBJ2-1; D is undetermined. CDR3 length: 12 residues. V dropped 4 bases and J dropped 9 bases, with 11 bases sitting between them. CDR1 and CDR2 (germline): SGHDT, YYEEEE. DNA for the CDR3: TGTGCCAGCAGCCTGCCCCGAGTTGAGCAGTTCTTC. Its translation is CASSLPRVEQFF.

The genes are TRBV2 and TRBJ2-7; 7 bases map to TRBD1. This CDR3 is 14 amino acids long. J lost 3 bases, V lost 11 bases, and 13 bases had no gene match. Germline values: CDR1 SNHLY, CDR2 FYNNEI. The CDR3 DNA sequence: TGTGCCGTCTTACAACAGGGGTCGGTCTACGAGCAGTACTTC. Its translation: CAVLQQGSVYEQYF.

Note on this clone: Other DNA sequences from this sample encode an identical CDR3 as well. CDR3 nucleotide sequence: TGTGCCAGCAGTCCCAGCGGAAGAGGTAATGAGCAGTTCTTC. This sequence encodes CASSPSGRGNEQFF. The V call is TRBV28, the J call TRBJ2-1; tentative D call: TRBD2 (5 bases). There are 14 residues in the CDR3. Germline CDR1 is MDHEN and CDR2 is SYDVKM. Deletions cut 5 bases from V and 7 bases from J, with 15 bases between.

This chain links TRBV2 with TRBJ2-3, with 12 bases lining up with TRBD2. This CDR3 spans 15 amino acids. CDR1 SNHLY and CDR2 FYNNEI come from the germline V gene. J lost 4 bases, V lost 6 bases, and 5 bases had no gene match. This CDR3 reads CASRRLAGVADTQYF. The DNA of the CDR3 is TGTGCCAGCAGGAGACTAGCGGGAGTGGCAGATACGCAGTATTTT.

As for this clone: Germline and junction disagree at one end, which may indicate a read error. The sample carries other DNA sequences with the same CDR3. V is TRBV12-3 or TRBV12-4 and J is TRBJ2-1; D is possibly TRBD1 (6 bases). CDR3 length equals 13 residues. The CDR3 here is CASRLGGDNEQFF. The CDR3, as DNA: TGTGCCAGCAGATTAGGGGGAGACAATGAGCAGTTCTTC.

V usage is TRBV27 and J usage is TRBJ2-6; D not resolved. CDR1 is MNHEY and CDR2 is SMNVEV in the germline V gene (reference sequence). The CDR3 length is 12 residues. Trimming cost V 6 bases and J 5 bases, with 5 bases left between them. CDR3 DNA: TGTGCCAGCAGACCGTGGGCCAACGTCCTGACTTTC. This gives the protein CASRPWANVLTF.

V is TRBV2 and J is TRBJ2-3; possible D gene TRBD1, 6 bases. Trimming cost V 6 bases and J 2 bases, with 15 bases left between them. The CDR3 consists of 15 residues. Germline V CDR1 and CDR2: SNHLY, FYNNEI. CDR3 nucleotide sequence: TGTGCCAGCAGACTAACAGGGTCACACACAGATACGCAGTATTTT. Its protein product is CASRLTGSHTDTQYF.

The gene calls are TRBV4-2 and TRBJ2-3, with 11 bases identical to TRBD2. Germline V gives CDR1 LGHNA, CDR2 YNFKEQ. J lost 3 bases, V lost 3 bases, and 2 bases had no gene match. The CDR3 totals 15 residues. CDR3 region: CASSQGLADTDTQYF. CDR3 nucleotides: TGTGCCAGCAGCCAGGGACTAGCGGATACAGATACGCAGTATTTT.

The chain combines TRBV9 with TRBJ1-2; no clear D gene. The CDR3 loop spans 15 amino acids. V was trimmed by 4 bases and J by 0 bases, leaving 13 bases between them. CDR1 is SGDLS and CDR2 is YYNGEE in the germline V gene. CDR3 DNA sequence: TGTGCCAGCAGCACCCGGACGGATACTAACTATGGCTACACCTTC. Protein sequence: CASSTRTDTNYGYTF. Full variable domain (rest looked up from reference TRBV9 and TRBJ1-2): DSGVTQTPKHLITATGQRVTLRCSPRSGDLSVYWYQQSLDQGLQFLIQYYNGEERAKGNILERFSAQQFPDLHSELNLSSLELGDSALYFCASSTRTDTNYGYTFGSGTRLTVV.

The CDR3 DNA follows: TGTGCCAGCAGCTTATCTAGCGGAATACACTACGAGCAGTACTTC. Translation gives CASSLSSGIHYEQYF. The rearrangement joins TRBV7-9 to TRBJ2-7, with 7 nucleotides matching TRBD2. V trimming: 2 bases; J trimming: 3 bases; junction bases outside the gene matches: 7. There are 15 residues in the CDR3. Germline CDR1 reads SEHNR; CDR2 reads FQNEAQ (reference sequence).

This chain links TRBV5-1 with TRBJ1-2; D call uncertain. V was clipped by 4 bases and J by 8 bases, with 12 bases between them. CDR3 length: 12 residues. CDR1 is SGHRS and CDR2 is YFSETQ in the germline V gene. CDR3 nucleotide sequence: TGCGCCAGCAGCCCGACCGGGTACGGCTACACCTTC. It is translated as CASSPTGYGYTF.

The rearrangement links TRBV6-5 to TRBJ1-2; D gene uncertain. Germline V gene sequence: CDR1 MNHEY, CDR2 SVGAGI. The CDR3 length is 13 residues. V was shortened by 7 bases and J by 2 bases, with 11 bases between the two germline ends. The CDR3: CASKPLSNYGYTF. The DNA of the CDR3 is TGTGCCAGCAAACCCTTATCCAACTATGGCTACACCTTC.

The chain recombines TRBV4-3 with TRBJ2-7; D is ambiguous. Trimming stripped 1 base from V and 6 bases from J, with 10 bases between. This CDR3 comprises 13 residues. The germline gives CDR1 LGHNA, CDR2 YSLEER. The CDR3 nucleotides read TGCGCCAGCAGCCAAGTACGGTTCCTCGAGCAGTACTTC. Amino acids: CASSQVRFLEQYF.